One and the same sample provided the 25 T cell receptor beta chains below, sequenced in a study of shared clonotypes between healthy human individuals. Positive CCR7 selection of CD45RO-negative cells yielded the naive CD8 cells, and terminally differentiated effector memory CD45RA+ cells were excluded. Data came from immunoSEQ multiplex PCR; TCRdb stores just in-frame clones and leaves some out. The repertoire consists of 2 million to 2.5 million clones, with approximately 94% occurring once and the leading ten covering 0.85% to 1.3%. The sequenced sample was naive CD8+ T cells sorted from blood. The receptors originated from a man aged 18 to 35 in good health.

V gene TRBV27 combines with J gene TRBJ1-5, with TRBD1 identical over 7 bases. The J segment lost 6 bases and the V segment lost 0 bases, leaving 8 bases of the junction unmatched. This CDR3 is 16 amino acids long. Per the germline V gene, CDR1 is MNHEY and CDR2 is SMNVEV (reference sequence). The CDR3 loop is CASSLSGRGVFQPQHF. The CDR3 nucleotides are TGTGCCAGCAGTTTATCTGGCAGGGGGGTATTTCAGCCCCAGCATTTT.

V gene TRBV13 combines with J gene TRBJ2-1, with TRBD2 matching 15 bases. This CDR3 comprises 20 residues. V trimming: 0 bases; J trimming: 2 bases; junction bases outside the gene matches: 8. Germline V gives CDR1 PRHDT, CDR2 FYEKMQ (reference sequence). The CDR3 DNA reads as TGTGCCAGCAGCTTAGGCCTCGGACTAGCGGGGGGGCCGGCCTACAATGAGCAGTTCTTC. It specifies CASSLGLGLAGGPAYNEQFF.

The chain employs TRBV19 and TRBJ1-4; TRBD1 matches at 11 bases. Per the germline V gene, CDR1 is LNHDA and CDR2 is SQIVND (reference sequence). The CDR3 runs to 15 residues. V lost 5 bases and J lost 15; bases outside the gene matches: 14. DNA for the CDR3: TGTGCCAGTAGTCCCTCCGGGACAGGGGGACCGTGGGTGTTTTTT. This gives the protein CASSPSGTGGPWVFF.

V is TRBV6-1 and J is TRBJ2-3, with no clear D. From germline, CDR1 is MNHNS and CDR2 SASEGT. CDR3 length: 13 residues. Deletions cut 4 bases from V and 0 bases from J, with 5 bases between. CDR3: CASSAISTDTQYF. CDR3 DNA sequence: TGTGCCAGCAGTGCGATTAGCACAGATACGCAGTATTTT.

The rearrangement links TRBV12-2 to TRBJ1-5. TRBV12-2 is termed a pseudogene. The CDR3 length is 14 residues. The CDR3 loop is CASRFTTVNQPQHF. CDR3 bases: TGTGCAAGTCGCTTCACGACGGTAAATCAGCCCCAGCATTTT.

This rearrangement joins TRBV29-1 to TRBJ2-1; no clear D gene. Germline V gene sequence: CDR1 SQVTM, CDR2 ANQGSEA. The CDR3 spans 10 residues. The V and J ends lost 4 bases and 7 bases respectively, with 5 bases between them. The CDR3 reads CSVGLNEQFF. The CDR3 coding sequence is TGCAGCGTTGGCCTTAATGAGCAGTTCTTC.

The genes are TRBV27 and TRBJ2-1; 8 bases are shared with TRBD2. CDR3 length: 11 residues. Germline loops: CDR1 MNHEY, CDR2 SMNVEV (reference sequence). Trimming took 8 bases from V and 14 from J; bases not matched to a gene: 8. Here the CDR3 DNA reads TGTGCCAGCTTTTCTACTAGCGGTGAGTTCTTC. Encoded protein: CASFSTSGEFF.

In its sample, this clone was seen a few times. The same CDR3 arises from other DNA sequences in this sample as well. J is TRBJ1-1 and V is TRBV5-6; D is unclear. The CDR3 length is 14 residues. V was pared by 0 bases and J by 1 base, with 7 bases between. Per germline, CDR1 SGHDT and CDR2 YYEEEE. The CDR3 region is CASSLEAGNTEAFF. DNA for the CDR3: TGTGCCAGCAGCTTGGAAGCAGGGAACACTGAAGCTTTCTTT.

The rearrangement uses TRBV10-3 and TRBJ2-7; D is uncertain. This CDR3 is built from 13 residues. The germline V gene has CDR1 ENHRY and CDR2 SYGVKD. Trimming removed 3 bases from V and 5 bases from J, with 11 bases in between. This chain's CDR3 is CAISDSPANEQYF. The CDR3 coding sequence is TGTGCCATCAGTGACTCGCCTGCCAACGAGCAGTACTTC.

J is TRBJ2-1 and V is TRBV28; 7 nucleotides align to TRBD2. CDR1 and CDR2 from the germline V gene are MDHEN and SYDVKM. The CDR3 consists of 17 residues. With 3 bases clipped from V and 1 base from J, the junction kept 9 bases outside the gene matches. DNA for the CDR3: TGTGCCAGCAGTTTCCCCCCTAGCGGAAGGTCCTACAATGAGCAGTTCTTC. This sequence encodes CASSFPPSGRSYNEQFF.

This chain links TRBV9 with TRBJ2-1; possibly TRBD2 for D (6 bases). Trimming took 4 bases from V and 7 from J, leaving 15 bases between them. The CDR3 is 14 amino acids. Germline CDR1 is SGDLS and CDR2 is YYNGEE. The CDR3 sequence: CASSFGTAINEQFF. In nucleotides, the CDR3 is TGTGCCAGCAGCTTCGGGACTGCCATTAATGAGCAGTTCTTC.

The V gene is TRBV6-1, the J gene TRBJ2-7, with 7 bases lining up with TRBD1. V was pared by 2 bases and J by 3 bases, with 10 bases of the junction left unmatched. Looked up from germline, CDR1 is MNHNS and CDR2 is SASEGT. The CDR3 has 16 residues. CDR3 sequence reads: CASSELLTGLDYEQYF. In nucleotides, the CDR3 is TGTGCCAGCAGTGAACTACTGACAGGGCTTGACTACGAGCAGTACTTC.

The CDR3 is CASSSPLFSSGGPPDTQYF. The CDR3 nucleotides read TGTGCCAGCAGTTCCCCCCTCTTCTCTAGCGGGGGGCCCCCAGATACGCAGTATTTT. The rearrangement joins TRBV28 to TRBJ2-3; TRBD2 matches 11 bases. The CDR3 is made up of 19 amino acids. V was pared by 4 bases and J by 4 bases, with 16 bases of the junction left unmatched. Germline loops: CDR1 MDHEN, CDR2 SYDVKM.

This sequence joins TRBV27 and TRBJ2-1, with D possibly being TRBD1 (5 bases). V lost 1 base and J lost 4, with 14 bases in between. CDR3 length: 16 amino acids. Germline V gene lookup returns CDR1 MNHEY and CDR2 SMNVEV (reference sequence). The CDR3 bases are TGTGCCAGCAGTTTATACTGGGCAGGGTCATACAATGAGCAGTTCTTC. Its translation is CASSLYWAGSYNEQFF.

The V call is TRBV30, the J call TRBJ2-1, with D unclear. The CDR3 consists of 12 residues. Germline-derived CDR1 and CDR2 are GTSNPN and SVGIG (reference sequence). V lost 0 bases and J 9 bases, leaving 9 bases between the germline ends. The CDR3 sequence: CAWSVSSSEQFF. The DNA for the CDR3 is TGTGCCTGGAGTGTGTCTTCCAGTGAGCAGTTCTTC.

The CDR3 protein is CAASSTDSYEQYF. CDR3 coding DNA: TGTGCCGCGAGCTCGACGGACTCCTACGAGCAGTACTTC. This chain joins TRBV28 and TRBJ2-7; D not certain. The CDR3 covers 13 residues. The germline CDR1 and CDR2 sequences are MDHEN and SYDVKM. V lost 11 bases and J 0 bases, leaving 14 bases between the germline ends.

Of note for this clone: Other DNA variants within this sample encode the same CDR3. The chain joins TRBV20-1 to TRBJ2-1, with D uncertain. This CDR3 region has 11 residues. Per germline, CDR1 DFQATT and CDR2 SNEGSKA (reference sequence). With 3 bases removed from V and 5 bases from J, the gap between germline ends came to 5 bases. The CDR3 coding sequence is TGCAGTGCTAGCCGGGACAATGAGCAGTTCTTC. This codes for CSASRDNEQFF.

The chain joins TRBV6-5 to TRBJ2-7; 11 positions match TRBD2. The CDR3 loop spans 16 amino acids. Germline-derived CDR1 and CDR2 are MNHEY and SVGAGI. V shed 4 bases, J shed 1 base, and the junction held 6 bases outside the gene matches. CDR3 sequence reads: CASSLTSGVASYEQYF. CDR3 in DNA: TGTGCCAGCAGTTTGACTAGCGGGGTGGCATCCTACGAGCAGTACTTC.

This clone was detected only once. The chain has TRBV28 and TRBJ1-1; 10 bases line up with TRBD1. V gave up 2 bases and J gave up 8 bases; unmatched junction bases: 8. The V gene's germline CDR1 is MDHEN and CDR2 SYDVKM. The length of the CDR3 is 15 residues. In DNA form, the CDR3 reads TGTGCCAGCAGTTTAAGCGGGACAGGGGTCATCGAAGCTTTCTTT. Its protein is CASSLSGTGVIEAFF.

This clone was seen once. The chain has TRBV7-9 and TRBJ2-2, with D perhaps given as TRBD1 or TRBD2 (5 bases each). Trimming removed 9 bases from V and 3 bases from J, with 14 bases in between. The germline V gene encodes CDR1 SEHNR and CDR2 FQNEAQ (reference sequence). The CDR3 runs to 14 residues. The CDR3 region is CASWRQGYTGELFF. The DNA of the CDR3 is TGTGCCAGTTGGAGGCAGGGCTACACCGGGGAGCTGTTTTTT.

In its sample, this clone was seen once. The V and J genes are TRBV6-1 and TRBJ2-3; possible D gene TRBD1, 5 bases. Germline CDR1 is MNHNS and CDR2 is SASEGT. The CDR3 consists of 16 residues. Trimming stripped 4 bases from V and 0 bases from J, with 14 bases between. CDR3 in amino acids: CASSVLTEPSTDTQYF. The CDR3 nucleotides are TGTGCCAGCAGTGTATTGACAGAACCTAGCACAGATACGCAGTATTTT.

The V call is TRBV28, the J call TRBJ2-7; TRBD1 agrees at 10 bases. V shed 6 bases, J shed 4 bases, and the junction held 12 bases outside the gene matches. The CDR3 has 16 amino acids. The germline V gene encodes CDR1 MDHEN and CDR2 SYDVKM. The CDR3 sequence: CASSPAAGQGTYEQYF. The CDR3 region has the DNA TGTGCCAGCAGCCCCGCCGCGGGACAGGGGACTTACGAGCAGTACTTC. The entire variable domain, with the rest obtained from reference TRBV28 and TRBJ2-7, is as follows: DVKVTQSSRYLVKRTGEKVFLECVQDMDHENMFWYRQDPGLGLRLIYFSYDVKMKEKGDIPEGYSVSREKKERFSLILESASTNQTSMYLCASSPAAGQGTYEQYFGPGTRLTVT.

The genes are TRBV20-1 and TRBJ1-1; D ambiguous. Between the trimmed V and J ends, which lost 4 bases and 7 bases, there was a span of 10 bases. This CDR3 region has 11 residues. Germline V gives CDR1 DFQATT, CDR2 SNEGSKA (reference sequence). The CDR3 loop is CSAKLISEAFF. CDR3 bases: TGCAGTGCTAAACTAATCAGTGAAGCTTTCTTT.

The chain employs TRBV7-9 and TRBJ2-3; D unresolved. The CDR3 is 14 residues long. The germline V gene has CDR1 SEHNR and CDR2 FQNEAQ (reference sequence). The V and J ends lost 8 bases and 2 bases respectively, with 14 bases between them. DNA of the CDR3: TGTGCCAGCGAGACGGGCGGAAACACAGATACGCAGTATTTT. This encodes CASETGGNTDTQYF.

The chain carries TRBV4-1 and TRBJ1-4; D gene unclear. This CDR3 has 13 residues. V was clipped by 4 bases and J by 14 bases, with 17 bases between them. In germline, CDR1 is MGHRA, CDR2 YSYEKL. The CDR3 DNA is TGCGCCAGCAGCCCAGCAGTGAACATGAGTCTGTTTTTT. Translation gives CASSPAVNMSLFF.